Each of the 3 T cell receptor beta chains below was sequenced from the same sample in a study of OX40 agonist ivuxolimab in advanced cancers. The repertoire was sequenced with immunoSEQ multiplex PCR; TCRdb's copy has only in-frame clones and lacks some. The sample carries tens of thousands of clones, more than 75% recorded once. The sequencing used CD4+ or CD8+ T cells sorted from blood, collected in a trial of the OX40 agonist ivuxolimab. Every receptor here comes from an adult with an advanced solid tumor such as melanoma, head and neck, liver or kidney cancer.

V and J are TRBV15 and TRBJ2-1; TRBD2 aligns across 9 bases. Per the germline V gene, CDR1 is LNHNV and CDR2 is YYDKDF (reference sequence). The CDR3 is 16 amino acids. V lost 3 bases and J lost 8; bases outside the gene matches: 11. CDR3 sequence (DNA): TGTGCCACCAGCAGTGGTTCGGGACTAGCAACCCATGAGCAGTTCTTC. It specifies CATSSGSGLATHEQFF. The full variable domain, rest sourced from reference TRBV15 and TRBJ2-1, is DAMVIQNPRYQVTQFGKPVTLSCSQTLNHNVMYWYQQKSSQAPKLLFHYYDKDFNNEADTPDNFQSRRPNTSFCFLDIRSPGLGDTAMYLCATSSGSGLATHEQFFGPGTRLTVL.

This rearrangement joins TRBV9 to TRBJ2-1; TRBD2 matches 12 bases. The CDR3 runs to 14 residues. CDR1 SGDLS and CDR2 YYNGEE come from the germline V gene. Trimming cost V 0 bases and J 14 bases; bases outside gene matches: 6. The CDR3, as DNA: TGTGCCAGCAGCGTAGGGTCTAGCGGGAGGGAGGAGTTCTTC. Encoded protein: CASSVGSSGREEFF. Variable domain in full (rest from reference TRBV9 and TRBJ2-1): DSGVTQTPKHLITATGQRVTLRCSPRSGDLSVYWYQQSLDQGLQFLIQYYNGEERAKGNILERFSAQQFPDLHSELNLSSLELGDSALYFCASSVGSSGREEFFGPGTRLTVL.

The rearrangement joins TRBV7-6 to TRBJ2-2; no clear D gene. CDR3 length: 13 amino acids. Trimming took off 6 bases at V and 4 bases at J, with 9 bases between the two ends. The germline CDR1 and CDR2 sequences are SGHVS and FNYEAQ. For the CDR3, the DNA is TGTGCCAGCAGAATTAGTCTCACCGGGGAGCTGTTTTTT. Its translation: CASRISLTGELFF.